This T cell receptor (beta chain) was observed in a study of CD8 T cells in ankylosing spondylitis (dated by TCRdb to between 2016 and 2019). With regard to the full study: The study profiled T cell receptor beta repertoires in healthy donors and ankylosing spondylitis patients to find disease-linked TCR variants. The full study cohort was made up of 25 ankylosing spondylitis patients and about a hundred healthy donors. Peripheral blood was sampled, and synovial fluid was also collected from ankylosing spondylitis patients. Overall study results and their limits: In peripheral blood, the disease-linked clones were found at relatively low frequencies and had a CD8+ phenotype. Some motif variants were previously reported in synovial fluid and blood of reactive arthritis patients, suggesting common disease-initiation mechanisms. Significant enrichment of the disease-linked clones was reported in matched synovial fluid samples from ankylosing spondylitis patients. Blood from ankylosing spondylitis patients appeared to be characterized by a TCR beta motif made up of under ten highly homologous amino acid variants.

At least ten counts were recorded for this clonotype. Its antigen target is currently unknown. No base qualities exist here, and no much larger clone lies one base off it. Trimmed from V: 5 bases; trimmed from J: 4 bases; junction bases lacking a gene match: 12. From the germline V gene, CDR1 is SGHVS and CDR2 is FQNEAQ. The CDR3 contains 16 residues, cysteine and phenylalanine counted. CDR3 DNA only is kept here, 48 bases in frame from base 1. Sequencing relied on an Illumina HiSeq 2500. TCR beta libraries were prepared by quantitative 5'-RACE with molecular barcodes. Turning to the authors' computational methods: A new computational method, built on a probabilistic model of VDJ rearrangement, was used to identify disease-linked TCR variants. TCRdb applied fastp at Q25 and MiXCR to the public reads, then kept only in-frame beta chains. Identical CDR3 proteins give one entry, which carries the most common genes and DNA. The V and J calls and clone size are TCRdb's, not the authors'. This sample lists roughly 250,000 distinct CDR3 sequences; more than 9% were detected once. Roughly 2.5% of the sample is taken by the ten largest.

The TCR was taken from a male donor with ankylosing spondylitis or in good health (not recorded which). The sequencing sample was made of blood, either unsorted or a sorted T cell fraction (not recorded which). The V and J segments used are TRBV7-8 and TRBJ2-7, with 9 middle bases fitting TRBD1. The nucleotide sequence reads as follows: TGTGCCAGCAGCCTCTTACAGGAGGGACAGGGATACGAGCAGTACTTC. It specifies CASSLLQEGQGYEQYF.